The TCR beta chain described here comes from a study of cytomegalovirus exposure and HLA in healthy donors. The PCR used 60 Vbeta and 13 Jbeta primers. Measured with immunoSEQ multiplex PCR; TCRdb has only the in-frame clones, and not every one. Of roughly 100,000 clones listed, roughly three quarters are singletons. The source is a man in his forties or fifties in good health and CMV-seropositive. The sample consisted of PBMCs.

The CDR3 DNA reads as TGTGCCAGCAGCTTAGGGAGGGGGACAGTAAGCTCTGGGGCCAACGTCCTGACTTTC. It specifies CASSLGRGTVSSGANVLTF. V usage is TRBV7-9 and J usage is TRBJ2-6, with D tentatively TRBD1 (7 bases). CDR1 and CDR2 (germline): SEHNR, FQNEAQ (reference sequence). V lost 1 base and J 0 bases, leaving 16 bases between the germline ends. The CDR3 loop spans 19 amino acids.